Each of the 7 T cell receptor beta chains below was sequenced from the same sample in a study of OX40 agonist ivuxolimab in advanced cancers. Libraries came from the immunoSEQ multiplex PCR assay. TCRdb carries this immuneACCESS record with in-frame sequences only. Its versions omit some clonotypes, under half of them owing to an unresolved V gene in the studies checked, with the rest unexplained. This sample is represented by some 60,000 clones; 85% of them were singletons. The top ten clonotypes cover approximately 3.6% of the sample. The input for sequencing was CD4+ or CD8+ T cells sorted from blood, taken in a trial of the OX40 agonist ivuxolimab. The receptors shown here come from an adult with an advanced solid tumor such as melanoma, head and neck, liver or kidney cancer.

V is TRBV2 and J is TRBJ2-7, with a weak D call TRBD1 (6 bases). Germline-derived CDR1 and CDR2 are SNHLY and FYNNEI. Between the trimmed V and J ends, which lost 10 bases and 2 bases, there was a span of 15 bases. The CDR3 consists of 13 residues. The CDR3 loop reads CATTGQRTYEQYF. Here the CDR3 DNA reads TGTGCCACCACCGGACAGAGAACCTACGAGCAGTACTTC.

This clone came up once. This chain connects TRBV6-1 to TRBJ2-3, with 8 bases fitting TRBD1. The V gene end was trimmed by 3 bases and the J gene end by 12 bases; junction bases not matched to a gene: 5. CDR1 is MNHNS, CDR2 SASEGT, per germline. This CDR3 spans 12 amino acids. DNA of the CDR3: TGTGCCAGCAGTGAGCGGGACAGGCTACAGTATTTT. Its protein product is CASSERDRLQYF.

The gene calls are TRBV9 and TRBJ2-7, with D unresolved. Germline CDR1 SGDLS, CDR2 YYNGEE. V shed 3 bases and J shed 4 bases, with 11 bases lying between them. The CDR3 extends over 13 amino acids. In DNA form, the CDR3 reads TGTGCCAGCAGCGGAGAGGTGGGGTACGAGCAGTACTTC. It codes for CASSGEVGYEQYF.

The chain employs TRBV7-8 and TRBJ2-2; 7 bases align to TRBD2. Germline V gives CDR1 SGHVS, CDR2 FQNEAQ. V gave up 1 base and J gave up 1 base; unmatched junction bases: 12. The CDR3 is 19 residues long. The CDR3 DNA sequence: TGTGCCAGCAGCTTAGGACCCCCGGGGGAGCGGGAGAACACCGGGGAGCTGTTTTTT. Its translation: CASSLGPPGERENTGELFF.

The table lists this clone with a few counts. Distinct nucleotide sequences in the sample also encode this CDR3. The V gene is TRBV18, the J gene TRBJ1-1, with 10 nucleotides matching TRBD1. The CDR3 consists of 14 residues. Germline V gene lookup returns CDR1 KGHSH and CDR2 LQKENI. V was clipped by 3 bases and J by 4 bases; unmatched bases: 2. CDR3 residues: CASSPRTGGTEAFF. The CDR3, as DNA: TGTGCCAGCTCACCCCGGACAGGGGGCACTGAAGCTTTCTTT.

The chain couples TRBV5-3 to TRBJ2-7, with D unresolved. TRBV5-3 belongs to the ORF category, with a function that is uncertain. The germline V and J ends were trimmed by 1 base and 2 bases, with 16 bases remaining between them. The CDR3 spans 16 residues. The CDR3 DNA follows: TGTGCCAGAAGCTTGAGACACGCCATAGGACCCTACGAGCAGTACTTC. Residues: CARSLRHAIGPYEQYF.

The chain combines TRBV10-3 with TRBJ2-1, with D tentatively TRBD1 or TRBD2 (5 bases each). The CDR3 is 13 residues long. Germline V gene sequence: CDR1 ENHRY, CDR2 SYGVKD. Trimming cost V 6 bases and J 6 bases, with 12 bases left between them. The CDR3 spells CAIRGPVFNEQFF. The DNA for the CDR3 is TGTGCCATCAGGGGACCGGTGTTCAATGAGCAGTTCTTC.